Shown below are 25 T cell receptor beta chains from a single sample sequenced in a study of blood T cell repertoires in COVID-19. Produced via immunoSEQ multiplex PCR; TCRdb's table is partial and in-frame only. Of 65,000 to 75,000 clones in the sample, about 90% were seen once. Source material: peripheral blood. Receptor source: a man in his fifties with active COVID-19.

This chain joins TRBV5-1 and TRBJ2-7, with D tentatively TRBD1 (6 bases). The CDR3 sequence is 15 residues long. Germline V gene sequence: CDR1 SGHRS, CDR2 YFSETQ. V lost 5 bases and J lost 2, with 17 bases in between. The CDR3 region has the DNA TGCGCCAGCAGTTTCGGACAGACCGGAACCTACGAGCAGTACTTC. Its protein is CASSFGQTGTYEQYF.

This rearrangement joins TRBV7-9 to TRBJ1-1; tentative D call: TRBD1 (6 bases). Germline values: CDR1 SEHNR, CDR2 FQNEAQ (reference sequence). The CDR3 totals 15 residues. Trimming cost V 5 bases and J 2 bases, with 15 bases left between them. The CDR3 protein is CASSQGGGYNTEAFF. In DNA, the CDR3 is TGTGCCAGCAGCCAGGGAGGGGGTTATAACACTGAAGCTTTCTTT.

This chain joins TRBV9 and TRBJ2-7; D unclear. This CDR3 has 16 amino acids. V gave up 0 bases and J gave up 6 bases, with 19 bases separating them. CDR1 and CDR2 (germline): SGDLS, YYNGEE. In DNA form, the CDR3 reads TGTGCCAGCAGCGTAGCTTTGAGCACCACCCCTGTCGAGCAGTACTTC. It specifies CASSVALSTTPVEQYF.

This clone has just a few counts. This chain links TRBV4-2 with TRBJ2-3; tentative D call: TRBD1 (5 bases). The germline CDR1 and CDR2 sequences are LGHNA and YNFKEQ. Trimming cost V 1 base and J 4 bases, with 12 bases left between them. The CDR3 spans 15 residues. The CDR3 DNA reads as TGTGCCAGCAGCCAAGCCACAGGTGGTGCAGATACGCAGTATTTT. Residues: CASSQATGGADTQYF.

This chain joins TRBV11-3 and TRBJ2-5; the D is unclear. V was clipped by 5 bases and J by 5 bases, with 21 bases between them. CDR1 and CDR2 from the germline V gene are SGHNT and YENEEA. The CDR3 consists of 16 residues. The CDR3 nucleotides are TGTGCCAGCAGCCCCCAGACCCAGGTAGTTTGGGAGACCCAGTACTTC. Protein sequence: CASSPQTQVVWETQYF.

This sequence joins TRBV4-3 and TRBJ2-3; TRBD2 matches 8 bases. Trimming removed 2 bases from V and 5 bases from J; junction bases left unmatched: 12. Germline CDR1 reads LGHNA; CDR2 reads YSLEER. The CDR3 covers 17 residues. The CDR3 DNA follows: TGCGCCAGCAGCCAATCCCCCCTGCGGGGGGCTGGAGATACGCAGTATTTT. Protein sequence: CASSQSPLRGAGDTQYF.

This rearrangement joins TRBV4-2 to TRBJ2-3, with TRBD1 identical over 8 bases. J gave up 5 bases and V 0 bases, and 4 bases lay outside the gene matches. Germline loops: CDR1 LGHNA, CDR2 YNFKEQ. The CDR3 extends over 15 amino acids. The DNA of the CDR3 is TGTGCCAGCAGCCAAGATCTCAGGGGGCGAGATACGCAGTATTTT. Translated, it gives CASSQDLRGRDTQYF.

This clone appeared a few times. The CDR3 is CAISEQGASYEQYF. In nucleotides, the CDR3 is TGTGCCATCAGTGAGCAGGGGGCATCCTACGAGCAGTACTTC. J is TRBJ2-7 and V is TRBV10-3; 8 nucleotides match TRBD1. This CDR3 spans 14 amino acids. The V segment lost 2 bases and the J segment 1 base; nucleotides outside the gene matches: 1. CDR1 is ENHRY, CDR2 SYGVKD, per germline.

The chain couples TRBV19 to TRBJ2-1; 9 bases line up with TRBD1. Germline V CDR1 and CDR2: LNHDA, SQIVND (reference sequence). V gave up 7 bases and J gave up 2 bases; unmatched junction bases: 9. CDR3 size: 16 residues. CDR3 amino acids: CASIQGRDRAYNEQFF. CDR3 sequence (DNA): TGTGCCAGTATCCAGGGACGGGACAGGGCCTACAATGAGCAGTTCTTC.

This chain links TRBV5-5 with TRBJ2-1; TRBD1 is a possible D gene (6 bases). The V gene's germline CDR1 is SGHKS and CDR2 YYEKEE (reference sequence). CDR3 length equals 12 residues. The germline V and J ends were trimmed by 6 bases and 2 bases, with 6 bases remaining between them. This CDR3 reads CASNRAYNEQFF. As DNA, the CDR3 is TGTGCCAGCAACAGGGCCTACAATGAGCAGTTCTTC.

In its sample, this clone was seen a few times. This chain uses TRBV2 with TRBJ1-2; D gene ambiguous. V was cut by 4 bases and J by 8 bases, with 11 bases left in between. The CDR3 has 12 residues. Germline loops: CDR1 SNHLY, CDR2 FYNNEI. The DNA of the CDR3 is TGTGCCAGCAGTGGAGGCCTGGTCGGCTACACCTTC. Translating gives CASSGGLVGYTF.

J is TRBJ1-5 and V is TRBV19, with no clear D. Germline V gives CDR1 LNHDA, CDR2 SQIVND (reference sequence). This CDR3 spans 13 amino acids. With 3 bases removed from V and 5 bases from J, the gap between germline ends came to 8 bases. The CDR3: CASSIWRYQPQHF. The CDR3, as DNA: TGTGCCAGTAGTATCTGGAGGTATCAGCCCCAGCATTTT.

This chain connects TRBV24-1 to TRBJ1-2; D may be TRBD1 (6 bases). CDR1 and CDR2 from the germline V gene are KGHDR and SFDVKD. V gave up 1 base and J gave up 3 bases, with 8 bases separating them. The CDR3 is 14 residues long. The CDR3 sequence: CATSDFSGDYGYTF. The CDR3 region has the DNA TGTGCCACCAGTGATTTTTCAGGGGACTATGGCTACACCTTC.

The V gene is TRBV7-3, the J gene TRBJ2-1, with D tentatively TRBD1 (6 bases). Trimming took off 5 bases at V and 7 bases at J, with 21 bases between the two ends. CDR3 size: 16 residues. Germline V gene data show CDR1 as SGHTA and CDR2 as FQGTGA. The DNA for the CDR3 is TGTGCCAGCAGCCCTCATGGGGACATAGGTCGGAATGAGCAGTTCTTC. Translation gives CASSPHGDIGRNEQFF.

Here the CDR3 reads CASSHFGTGAEYGYTF. The CDR3 DNA follows: TGTGCCAGCAGCCATTTCGGGACAGGGGCTGAGTATGGCTACACCTTC. This sequence joins TRBV3-1 (or the pseudogene TRBV3-2) and TRBJ1-2, with TRBD1 identical over 10 bases. The trim removed 3 bases at V and 5 bases at J, leaving 9 bases unmatched. Germline assignment: CDR1 LGHDT and CDR2 YNNKEL (reference sequence). The CDR3 is 16 amino acids.

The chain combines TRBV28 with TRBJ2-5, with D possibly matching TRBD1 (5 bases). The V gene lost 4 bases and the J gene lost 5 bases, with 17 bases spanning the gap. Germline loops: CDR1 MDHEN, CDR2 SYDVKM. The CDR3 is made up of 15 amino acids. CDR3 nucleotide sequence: TGTGCCAGCAGTTCCCCAGGGATTCAAGGGGAGACCCAGTACTTC. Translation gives CASSSPGIQGETQYF.

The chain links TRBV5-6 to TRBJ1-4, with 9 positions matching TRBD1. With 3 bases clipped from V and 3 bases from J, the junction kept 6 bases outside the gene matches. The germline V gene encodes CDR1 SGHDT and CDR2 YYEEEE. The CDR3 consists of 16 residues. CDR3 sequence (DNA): TGTGCCAGCAGCTCAATACAGGGGGCTTCTAATGAAAAACTGTTTTTT. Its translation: CASSSIQGASNEKLFF.

The DNA for the CDR3 is TGTGCCAGCAGTTTACCTCACATTGTATCCAATTCACCCCTCCACTTT. This codes for CASSLPHIVSNSPLHF. The chain couples TRBV28 to TRBJ1-6; D gene uncertain. Germline CDR1 and CDR2: MDHEN and SYDVKM. CDR3 size: 16 residues. Trimming left V 2 bases short and J 7 bases short, with 15 bases between.

The CDR3 spells CASSGSGTGNEQYF. CDR3 sequence (DNA): TGTGCCAGCAGTGGATCCGGGACAGGGAACGAGCAGTACTTC. This chain joins TRBV6-2 or TRBV6-3 and TRBJ2-7; TRBD1 aligns across 9 bases. The J segment lost 5 bases and the V segment lost 5 bases, leaving 7 bases of the junction unmatched. The germline CDR1 and CDR2 sequences are MNHEY and SVGEGT. The CDR3 has 14 residues.

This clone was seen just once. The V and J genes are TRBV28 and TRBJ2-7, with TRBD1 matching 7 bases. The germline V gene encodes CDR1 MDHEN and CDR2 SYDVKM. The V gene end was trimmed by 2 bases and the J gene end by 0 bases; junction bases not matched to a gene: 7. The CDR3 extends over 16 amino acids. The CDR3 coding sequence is TGTGCCAGCAGTTTAAAACCCGGGACAGCCTCCTACGAGCAGTACTTC. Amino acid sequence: CASSLKPGTASYEQYF.

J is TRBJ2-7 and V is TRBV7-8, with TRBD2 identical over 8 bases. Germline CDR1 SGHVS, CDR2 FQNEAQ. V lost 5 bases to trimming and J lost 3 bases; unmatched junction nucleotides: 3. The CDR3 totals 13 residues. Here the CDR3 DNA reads TGTGCCAGCAGCCCGGGGGGGGACTACGAGCAGTACTTC. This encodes CASSPGGDYEQYF.

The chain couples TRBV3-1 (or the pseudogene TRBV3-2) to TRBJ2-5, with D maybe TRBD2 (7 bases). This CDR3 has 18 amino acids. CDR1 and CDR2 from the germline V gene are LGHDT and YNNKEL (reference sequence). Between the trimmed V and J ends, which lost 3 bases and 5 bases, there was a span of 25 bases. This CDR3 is CASSHLRRVGGASETQYF. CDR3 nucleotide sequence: TGTGCCAGCAGCCATCTGAGGCGCGTGGGGGGGGCAAGCGAGACCCAGTACTTC.

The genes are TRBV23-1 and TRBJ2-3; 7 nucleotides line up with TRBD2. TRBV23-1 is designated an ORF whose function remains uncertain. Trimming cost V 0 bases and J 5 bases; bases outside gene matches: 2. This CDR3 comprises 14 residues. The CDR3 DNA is TGCGCCAGCAGTCAATCGGGGAGGGGAGATACGCAGTATTTT. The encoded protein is CASSQSGRGDTQYF.

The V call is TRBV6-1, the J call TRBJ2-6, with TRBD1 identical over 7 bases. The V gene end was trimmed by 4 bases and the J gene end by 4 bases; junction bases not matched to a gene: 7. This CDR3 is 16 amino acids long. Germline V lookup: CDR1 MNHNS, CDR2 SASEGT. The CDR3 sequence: CASSGRQGSGANVLTF. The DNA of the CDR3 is TGTGCCAGCAGTGGTCGACAGGGATCCGGGGCCAACGTCCTGACTTTC.

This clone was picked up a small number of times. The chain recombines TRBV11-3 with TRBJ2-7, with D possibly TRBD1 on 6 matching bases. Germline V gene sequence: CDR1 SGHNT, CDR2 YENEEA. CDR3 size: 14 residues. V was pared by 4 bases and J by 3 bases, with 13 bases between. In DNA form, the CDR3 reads TGTGCCAGCAGCTCCGACAGGAAAGTCTACGAGCAGTACTTC. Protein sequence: CASSSDRKVYEQYF.